This TCR beta chain was observed in a study of T cell repertoires in cytomegalovirus infection. About the research overall: It can be stated that public TCR beta signatures indicated CMV infection as well as a matching HLA type.

Turning to this clonotype: The antigen remains unidentified.

TCRdb redid the calling of the reads with MiXCR, one entry per CDR3 protein. The sample has hundreds of thousands of distinct CDR3 sequences, approximately 31% seen once. This clonotype was obtained from a human donor in good health (CMV status not recorded). Some clones in this sample may be carry-over from other donors' samples. The material sequenced was cultured CD8+ T cells from PBMCs, taken from culture after CMV antigen stimulation.

CDR3 sequence: CASSLRMAGASKADTQYF. In DNA form, the CDR3 reads TGTGCCAGCAGTTTAAGGATGGCGGGGGCCTCAAAAGCAGATACGCAGTATTTT. The J gene is TRBJ2-3, the V gene TRBV6-2 or TRBV6-3; TRBD2 might be the D (7 bases). The germline gives CDR1 MNHEY, CDR2 SVGEGT. The CDR3 consists of 18 residues. V was trimmed by 4 bases and J by 4 bases, leaving 24 bases between them.